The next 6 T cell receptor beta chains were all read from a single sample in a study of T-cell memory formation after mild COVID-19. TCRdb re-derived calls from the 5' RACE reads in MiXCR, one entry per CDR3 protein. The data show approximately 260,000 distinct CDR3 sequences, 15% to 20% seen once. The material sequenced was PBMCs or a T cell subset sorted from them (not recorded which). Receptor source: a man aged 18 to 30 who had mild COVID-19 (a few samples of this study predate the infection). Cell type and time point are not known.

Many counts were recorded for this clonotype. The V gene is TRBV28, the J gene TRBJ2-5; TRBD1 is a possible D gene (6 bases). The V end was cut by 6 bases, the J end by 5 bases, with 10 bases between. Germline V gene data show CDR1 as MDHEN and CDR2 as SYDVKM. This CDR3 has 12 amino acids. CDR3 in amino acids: CASRGQRETQYF. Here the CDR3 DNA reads TGTGCCAGCAGAGGACAGAGGGAGACCCAGTACTTC.

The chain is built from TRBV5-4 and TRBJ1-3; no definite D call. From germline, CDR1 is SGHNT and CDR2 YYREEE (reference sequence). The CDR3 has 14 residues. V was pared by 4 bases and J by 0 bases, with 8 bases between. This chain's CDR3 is CASSPGHSGNTIYF. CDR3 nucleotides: TGTGCCAGCAGCCCGGGTCACTCTGGAAACACCATATATTTT.

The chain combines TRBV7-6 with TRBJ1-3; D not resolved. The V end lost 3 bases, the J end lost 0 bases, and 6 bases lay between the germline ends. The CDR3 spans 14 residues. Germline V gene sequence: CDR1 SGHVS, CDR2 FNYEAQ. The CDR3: CASSFRDSGNTIYF. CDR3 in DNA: TGTGCCAGCAGCTTTCGGGACTCTGGAAACACCATATATTTT. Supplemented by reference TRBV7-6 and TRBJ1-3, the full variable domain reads GAGVSQSPRYKVTKRGQDVALRCDPISGHVSLYWYRQALGQGPEFLTYFNYEAQQDKSGLPNDRFSAERPEGSISTLTIQRTEQRDSAMYRCASSFRDSGNTIYFGEGSWLTVV.

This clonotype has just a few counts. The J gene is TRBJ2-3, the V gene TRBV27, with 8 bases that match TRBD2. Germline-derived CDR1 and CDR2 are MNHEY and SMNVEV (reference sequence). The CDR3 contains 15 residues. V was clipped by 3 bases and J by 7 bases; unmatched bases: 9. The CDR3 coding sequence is TGTGCCAGCAGTTTCGTACGGGGGGGCGCATATACGCAGTATTTT. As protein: CASSFVRGGAYTQYF.

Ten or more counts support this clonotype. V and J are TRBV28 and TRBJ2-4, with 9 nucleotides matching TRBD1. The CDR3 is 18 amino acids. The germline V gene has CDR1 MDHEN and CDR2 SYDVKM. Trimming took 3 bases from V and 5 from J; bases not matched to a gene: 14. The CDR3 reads CASSFLVATDRGENIQYF. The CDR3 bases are TGTGCCAGCAGTTTTTTAGTGGCAACGGACAGGGGCGAAAACATTCAGTACTTC. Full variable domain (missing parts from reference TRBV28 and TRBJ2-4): DVKVTQSSRYLVKRTGEKVFLECVQDMDHENMFWYRQDPGLGLRLIYFSYDVKMKEKGDIPEGYSVSREKKERFSLILESASTNQTSMYLCASSFLVATDRGENIQYFGAGTRLSVL.

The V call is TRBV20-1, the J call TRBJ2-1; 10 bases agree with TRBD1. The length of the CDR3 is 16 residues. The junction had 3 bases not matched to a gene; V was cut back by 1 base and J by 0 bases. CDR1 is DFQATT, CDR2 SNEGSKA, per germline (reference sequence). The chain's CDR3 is CSARGQGASSYNEQFF. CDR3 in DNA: TGCAGTGCTAGAGGACAGGGGGCAAGCTCCTACAATGAGCAGTTCTTC.